One sample yielded the 28 T cell receptor beta chains listed below, sequenced in a study of T and B cells in COVID-19 patients. BIOMED2 TRB-A/B primer pools were used in multiplex TRB PCR. TCRdb itself ran the multiplex PCR reads through MiXCR, one entry per CDR3 protein. The table records about 8,700 distinct CDR3 sequences, roughly 31% of them present only once. Blood genomic DNA input for TRB amplification was roughly 250-500 ng. The sequenced sample was blood. These receptors all come from a human donor who had recovered from COVID-19.

The rearrangement uses TRBV27 and TRBJ1-4, with D possibly matching TRBD1 (6 bases). Germline V CDR1 and CDR2: MNHEY, SMNVEV (reference sequence). This CDR3 has 10 residues. The germline V and J ends were trimmed by 10 bases and 13 bases, with 13 bases remaining between them. CDR3 coding DNA: TGTGCCAACAGGGAACAGAGACTGTTTTTT. It is translated as CANREQRLFF.

By frequency in the sample, this clonotype is medium-sized. This chain connects TRBV5-6 to TRBJ2-7, with 8 bases lining up with TRBD1. The V and J ends lost 1 base and 6 bases, in that order; junction bases with no gene match: 9. Germline assignment: CDR1 SGHDT and CDR2 YYEEEE. The CDR3 extends over 15 amino acids. CDR3 in DNA: TGTGCCAGCAGCTTGAGGGCAGGGGGCAGGTCCGAGCAGTACTTC. Translation gives CASSLRAGGRSEQYF.

This clonotype ranks as medium-sized. V gene TRBV6-5 combines with J gene TRBJ1-3; 9 nucleotides line up with TRBD1. CDR1 MNHEY and CDR2 SVGAGI come from the germline V gene. The CDR3 is 16 residues long. V lost 5 bases to trimming and J lost 2 bases; unmatched junction nucleotides: 7. The CDR3 region is CASSHWTGATGNTIYF. The DNA of the CDR3 is TGTGCCAGCAGTCACTGGACAGGGGCGACTGGAAACACCATATATTTT.

The chain combines TRBV6-2 or TRBV6-3 with TRBJ2-1; D gene unclear. Germline CDR1 is MNHEY and CDR2 is SVGEGT. The ends were cut back, 5 bases at V and 5 bases at J, with 7 bases in the middle. CDR3 size: 12 residues. CDR3 nucleotides: TGTGCCAGCAGTCCAGTTCACAATGAGCAGTTCTTC. Encoded protein: CASSPVHNEQFF.

The chain carries TRBV6-5 and TRBJ1-4; D is perhaps TRBD1 (6 bases). CDR1 MNHEY and CDR2 SVGAGI come from the germline V gene. V was cut by 7 bases and J by 7 bases, with 16 bases left in between. The CDR3 extends over 14 amino acids. The CDR3, as DNA: TGTGCCAGCACCCAAAGGGGGGCCGGTGAAAAACTGTTTTTT. The encoded protein is CASTQRGAGEKLFF.

Within the sample, this clonotype is medium-sized (0.01 to 0.1%). This rearrangement joins TRBV19 to TRBJ2-2; no firm D call. From germline, CDR1 is LNHDA and CDR2 SQIVND (reference sequence). V was trimmed by 7 bases and J by 7 bases, leaving 7 bases between them. The CDR3 consists of 11 residues. CDR3: CASTKGGELFF. The CDR3 DNA sequence: TGTGCCAGTACAAAGGGCGGGGAGCTGTTTTTT.

This chain links TRBV12-3 or TRBV12-4 with TRBJ2-3; D may be TRBD1 (6 bases). The CDR3 sequence is 16 residues long. V was trimmed by 7 bases and J by 1 base, leaving 18 bases between them. The CDR3 here is CASTLGGIGGTDTQYF. CDR3 coding DNA: TGTGCCAGCACCCTAGGGGGTATCGGGGGCACAGATACGCAGTATTTT.

This chain joins TRBV15 and TRBJ1-2; the match to TRBD1 covers 12 bases. The germline CDR1 and CDR2 sequences are LNHNV and YYDKDF (reference sequence). The CDR3 runs 13 residues. The trim removed 7 bases at V and 7 bases at J, leaving 4 bases unmatched. CDR3 sequence: CATTRGQGAGYTF. The CDR3 nucleotides are TGTGCCACCACCAGGGGACAGGGGGCTGGCTACACCTTC.

The sample holds a few counts of this clonotype. The CDR3 sequence is CSATDPGLAGARVETQYF. The CDR3 DNA reads as TGCAGTGCTACCGACCCGGGACTAGCGGGGGCCCGAGTGGAGACCCAGTACTTC. The chain links TRBV20-1 to TRBJ2-5; 14 bases agree with TRBD2. The CDR3 length is 18 residues. V was pared by 4 bases and J by 5 bases, with 15 bases of the junction left unmatched. Per germline, CDR1 DFQATT and CDR2 SNEGSKA (reference sequence).

Judged by abundance, this clonotype is medium-sized (0.01 to 0.1%). CDR3 DNA sequence: TGCAGCGTTGAAGGGTTCACAGGGATTAACACTGAAGCTTTCTTT. The encoded protein is CSVEGFTGINTEAFF. The chain couples TRBV29-1 to TRBJ1-1; tentatively, D is TRBD1 (6 bases). The V end lost 1 base, the J end lost 2 bases, and 14 bases lay between the germline ends. Germline CDR1 and CDR2: SQVTM and ANQGSEA. CDR3 length: 15 amino acids.

The chain combines TRBV25-1 with TRBJ1-1, with TRBD1 matching 9 bases. This CDR3 contains 14 residues. V lost 4 bases to trimming and J lost 5 bases; unmatched junction nucleotides: 5. The germline gives CDR1 MGHDK, CDR2 SYGVNS. CDR3 in DNA: TGTGCCAGCAGTGGGGACAGGGTAGAGACTGAAGCTTTCTTT. Protein sequence: CASSGDRVETEAFF.

With regard to this clonotype: Sequence at one end of the junction differs from germline and may be a read error. The V and J genes are TRBV5-1 and TRBJ2-5; 8 nucleotides align to TRBD1. The V gene's germline CDR1 is SGHRS and CDR2 YFSETQ. This CDR3 contains 14 residues. The CDR3 region has the DNA TGTGCCAGCAGCATTCGGACAGGGATTAATGAGCAGTACTTC. Translation: CASSIRTGINEQYF.

By its share, this clonotype is medium-sized. The rearrangement joins TRBV27 to TRBJ2-7; 8 bases match TRBD2. This CDR3 has 18 amino acids. The germline CDR1 and CDR2 sequences are MNHEY and SMNVEV (reference sequence). The junction had 12 bases not matched to a gene; V was cut back by 0 bases and J by 2 bases. CDR3 region: CASSLSWLAGAYTYEQYF. The CDR3, as DNA: TGTGCCAGCAGTTTATCGTGGCTAGCGGGCGCATACACCTACGAGCAGTACTTC.

V usage is TRBV7-9 and J usage is TRBJ2-7; D gene uncertain. Deletions cut 5 bases from V and 6 bases from J, with 14 bases between. The CDR3 has 13 amino acids. The germline V gene has CDR1 SEHNR and CDR2 FQNEAQ (reference sequence). In DNA form, the CDR3 reads TGTGCCAGCAGCCCTCCCGTGACACTCGAGCAGTACTTC. Translation gives CASSPPVTLEQYF.

The chain employs TRBV19 and TRBJ2-3, with 8 bases lining up with TRBD1. The CDR3 has 15 residues. J was trimmed by 6 bases and V by 7 bases; bases with no gene match: 12. CDR1 LNHDA and CDR2 SQIVND come from the germline V gene (reference sequence). The CDR3 sequence is CASTPLQGGADTQYF. The CDR3 DNA follows: TGTGCCAGTACCCCACTACAGGGGGGAGCTGATACGCAGTATTTT. Full variable domain (outside the CDR3, taken from reference TRBV19 and TRBJ2-3): DGGITQSPKYLFRKEGQNVTLSCEQNLNHDAMYWYRQDPGQGLRLIYYSQIVNDFQKGDIAEGYSVSREKKESFPLTVTSAQKNPTAFYLCASTPLQGGADTQYFGPGTRLTVL.

J is TRBJ1-2 and V is TRBV18; weak D call: TRBD1 (6 bases). The germline gives CDR1 KGHSH, CDR2 LQKENI. CDR3 size: 16 residues. The germline V and J ends were trimmed by 4 bases and 4 bases, with 19 bases remaining between them. This CDR3 is CASSLRDTRLVYGYTF. In DNA, the CDR3 is TGTGCCAGCTCACTCCGGGACACGCGTTTAGTCTATGGCTACACCTTC.

This chain connects TRBV7-9 to TRBJ2-7; 12 bases map to TRBD2. Germline CDR1 and CDR2: SEHNR and FQNEAQ (reference sequence). This CDR3 is built from 16 residues. V dropped 4 bases and J dropped 4; count of bases not matched to a gene: 8. This CDR3 reads CASSSQGLAGRYEQYF. CDR3 in DNA: TGTGCCAGCAGCTCCCAAGGACTAGCGGGACGGTACGAGCAGTACTTC.

A word on this clonotype: One base away lies a much larger clone, so this may be a sequencing read error. This chain connects TRBV19 to TRBJ1-6, with a weak D call TRBD1 (6 bases). Looked up from germline, CDR1 is LNHDA and CDR2 is SQIVND (reference sequence). This CDR3 has 15 residues. Trimming pared 3 bases from V and 4 bases from J, leaving 10 bases between. CDR3 residues: CASSIAGEYNSPLHF. CDR3 nucleotides: TGTGCCAGTAGTATCGCAGGGGAGTATAATTCACCCCTCCACTTT.

Worth noting for this clonotype: This sequence may be a read error, since a much larger clone differs from it by one base. This CDR3 fails to terminate in the conserved phenylalanine or tryptophan, so it likely reflects a read error. The chain carries TRBV19 and TRBJ1-1, with 7 bases matching TRBD1. Looked up from germline, CDR1 is LNHDA and CDR2 is SQIVND (reference sequence). CDR3 length equals 13 residues. J gave up 6 bases and V 10 bases, and 11 bases lay outside the gene matches. The CDR3 DNA reads as TGTGCCACGACGACAGGGAATGAGGCTGAAGCTTTCTTA. The encoded protein is CATTTGNEAEAFL.

This chain links TRBV12-3 or TRBV12-4 with TRBJ2-2; D is perhaps TRBD1 (6 bases). Trimming pared 3 bases from V and 4 bases from J, leaving 9 bases between. The CDR3 has 14 residues. The CDR3 DNA reads as TGTGCCAGCAGTTTCGGACAGAGCACCGGGGAGCTGTTTTTT. This gives the protein CASSFGQSTGELFF.

By share, this clonotype ranks as medium-sized (0.01 to 0.1%). V is TRBV19 and J is TRBJ2-7; either TRBD1 or TRBD2 may fit D (5 bases each). V gave up 5 bases and J gave up 0 bases, with 20 bases separating them. CDR1 is LNHDA and CDR2 is SQIVND in the germline V gene (reference sequence). The CDR3 loop spans 17 amino acids. The CDR3 spells CASSPGGSGGSSYEQYF. The CDR3 region has the DNA TGTGCCAGTAGTCCCGGTGGGTCTGGGGGTTCCTCCTACGAGCAGTACTTC.

By frequency in the sample, this clonotype is medium-sized. This chain links TRBV6-6 with TRBJ2-7; 8 nucleotides align to TRBD1. V shed 6 bases, J shed 4 bases, and the junction held 5 bases outside the gene matches. This CDR3 region has 13 residues. Per germline, CDR1 MNHNY and CDR2 SVGAGI (reference sequence). CDR3 coding DNA: TGTGCCAGCAGCAGGACAGGGAGATACGAGCAGTACTTC. It translates to CASSRTGRYEQYF.

This clonotype has more than one count but fewer than ten. The chain uses TRBV5-6 and TRBJ1-1, with 9 bases aligning to TRBD1. The CDR3 length is 17 residues. J lost 1 base, V lost 0 bases, and 7 bases had no gene match. Looked up from germline, CDR1 is SGHDT and CDR2 is YYEEEE. This chain's CDR3 is CASSLGLLGQGNTEAFF. For the CDR3, the DNA is TGTGCCAGCAGCTTGGGCTTGTTGGGACAGGGGAACACTGAAGCTTTCTTT.

This clonotype appeared a few times. The CDR3 DNA reads as TGTGCCAGCAGCGACAGGGCGAACACTGAAGCTTTCTTT. It yields the protein CASSDRANTEAFF. The J gene is TRBJ1-1, the V gene TRBV6-5, with 7 bases that match TRBD1. The CDR3 spans 13 residues. Germline CDR1 reads MNHEY; CDR2 reads SVGAGI. V gave up 6 bases and J gave up 1 base; unmatched junction bases: 2.

The V call is TRBV5-1, the J call TRBJ2-3; 13 nucleotides line up with TRBD2. The V gene's germline CDR1 is SGHRS and CDR2 YFSETQ. With V trimmed by 1 base and J by 4 bases, 6 bases remained unmatched. This CDR3 contains 17 residues. CDR3 bases: TGCGCCAGCAGCTTGCAACTAGCGGGGGGGCGCGCAGATACGCAGTATTTT. This translates into CASSLQLAGGRADTQYF.

The chain couples TRBV20-1 to TRBJ2-3, with 9 bases fitting TRBD2. V lost 5 bases, J lost 6 bases, and 3 bases stayed unmatched. CDR3 length: 12 amino acids. The germline V gene has CDR1 DFQATT and CDR2 SNEGSKA (reference sequence). The CDR3 sequence: CSADSGGDTQYF. Written as DNA, the CDR3 is TGCAGTGCTGACAGCGGGGGGGATACGCAGTATTTT.

This clonotype appeared a few times. CDR3 in amino acids: CASSRNLGAINEKLFF. CDR3 coding DNA: TGTGCCAGCAGCCGCAACCTGGGGGCGATAAATGAAAAACTGTTTTTT. The V call is TRBV11-2, the J call TRBJ1-4, with a possible D match to TRBD1 (6 bases). Trimming took off 5 bases at V and 5 bases at J, with 18 bases between the two ends. Germline V gene sequence: CDR1 SGHAT, CDR2 FQNNGV. The CDR3 runs 16 residues.

The chain joins TRBV7-3 to TRBJ2-6, with 9 bases matching TRBD1. There are 15 residues in the CDR3. Germline CDR1 reads SGHTA; CDR2 reads FQGTGA. V gave up 8 bases and J gave up 9 bases; unmatched junction bases: 11. The CDR3 DNA is TGTGCCAGCGGGGAGGGACAGGGACGTGTCAACGTCCTGACTTTC. It is translated as CASGEGQGRVNVLTF.